A single T cell receptor (beta chain) is shown here with its context. Sequencing was performed with immunoSEQ multiplex PCR; in TCRdb, only in-frame clones are kept and a portion is missing. Found here are about 1 million clones, around 74% of them singletons; the top ten hold about 1.5%. The data belong to a study of shared clonotypes between healthy human individuals. About the study: Every donor yielded three CD4 naive, three CD4 memory, two CD8 naive and one CD8 memory plate.

The receptor comes from a man between 18 and 29 years old in good health. The sample taken for sequencing was memory CD4+ T cells sorted from blood. Noted subset: CD45RA-negative fraction.

The CDR3 DNA reads as TGCGCCAGCAGCCAAGCCGCACTGGGGCAGCCCCAGCATTTT. Encoded protein: CASSQAALGQPQHF. This chain uses TRBV4-3 with TRBJ1-5, with D hard to call. CDR3 length: 14 residues. V lost 1 base and J 7 bases, leaving 11 bases between the germline ends. Germline CDR1 LGHNA, CDR2 YSLEER.